The text below deals with one T cell receptor (beta chain). The sample comes from a study of blood T cell repertoires in COVID-19. As for the study in general: From T cells, B-cell-depleted T cells, or PBMCs came the material, which was cDNA or gDNA.

Using immunoSEQ multiplex PCR, the repertoire was profiled, and TCRdb retains in-frame clones only, with some absent. The table includes about 67,000 clones, around 90% detected once. Trimming shortened V by 3 bases and J by 5 bases, and 11 bases separated the two germline ends. Germline V gene sequence: CDR1 KGHSH, CDR2 LQKENI. CDR3 length equals 14 residues. Material for sequencing was peripheral blood. The TCR comes from an elderly woman with acute or convalescent COVID-19. The chain is built from TRBV18 and TRBJ2-1, with D perhaps TRBD1 (6 bases). The CDR3: CASSPTTGDNEQFF. The CDR3, as DNA: TGTGCCAGCTCACCTACGACAGGAGACAATGAGCAGTTCTTC.